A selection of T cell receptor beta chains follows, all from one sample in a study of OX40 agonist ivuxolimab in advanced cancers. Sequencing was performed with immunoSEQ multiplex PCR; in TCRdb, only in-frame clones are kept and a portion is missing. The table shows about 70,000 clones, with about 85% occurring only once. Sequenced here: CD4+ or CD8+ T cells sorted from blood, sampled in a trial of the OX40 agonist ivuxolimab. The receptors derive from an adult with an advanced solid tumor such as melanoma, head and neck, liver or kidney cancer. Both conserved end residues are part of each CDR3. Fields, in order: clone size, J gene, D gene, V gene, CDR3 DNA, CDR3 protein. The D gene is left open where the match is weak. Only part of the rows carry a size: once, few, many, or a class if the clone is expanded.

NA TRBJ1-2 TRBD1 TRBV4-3 TGCGCCAGCAGCCAAGAGCTAGGACAGGGGGGCTACACCTTC CASSQELGQGGYTF
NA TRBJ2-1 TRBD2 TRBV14 TGTGCCAGCAGCCAACCCCCTAGGTCACTAGCGGGAGGGTGGTCCTACAATGAGCAGTTCTTC CASSQPPRSLAGGWSYNEQFF
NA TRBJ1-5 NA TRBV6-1 TGTGCCAGCAGTGATAATCAGCCCCAGCATTTT CASSDNQPQHF
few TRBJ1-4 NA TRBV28 TGTGCCAGCACTGGCCCCAGGGAGTTGGTTTTT CASTGPRELVF
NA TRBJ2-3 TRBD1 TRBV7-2 TGTGCCAGCAGCCCCCACCTCGGGACAGGGGGCACAGATACGCAGTATTTT CASSPHLGTGGTDTQYF
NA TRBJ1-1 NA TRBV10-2 TGCGCCAGCAGTGAGTTTTCTGGGGAAGCTTTCTTT CASSEFSGEAFF
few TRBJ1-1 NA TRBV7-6 TGTGCCAGCAGACGTCGACAGGACATGAACACTGAAGCTTTCTTT CASRRRQDMNTEAFF
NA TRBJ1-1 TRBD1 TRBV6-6 TGTGCCAGCAGTCCTTCGACAGGGGACACTGAAGCTTTCTTT CASSPSTGDTEAFF
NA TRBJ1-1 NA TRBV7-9 TGTGCCAGCAGCTTAGCAGAGAACACTGAAGCTTTCTTT CASSLAENTEAFF
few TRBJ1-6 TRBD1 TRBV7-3 TGTGCCAGCAGCTTAACGGGACAGGGGCCATCACCCCTCCACTTT CASSLTGQGPSPLHF
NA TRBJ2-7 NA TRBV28 TGTGCCAGCAGTTTATCCCCGGGCCTATACGAGCAGTACTTC CASSLSPGLYEQYF
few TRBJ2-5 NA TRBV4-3 TGCGCCAGCAGCCAAGTTCACAGCCGGGAGACCCAGTACTTC CASSQVHSRETQYF
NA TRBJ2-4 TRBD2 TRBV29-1 TGCAGCGTGGGACTAGCGGGGGGGCGGGACATTCAGTACTTC CSVGLAGGRDIQYF
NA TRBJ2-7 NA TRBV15 TGTGCCACCAGCAAACCGGGGACCAGCTCCTACGAGCAGTACTTC CATSKPGTSSYEQYF
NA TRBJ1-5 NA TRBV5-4 TGTGCCAGCAGCTTGGGGTCCGGGCAGCCCCAGCATTTT CASSLGSGQPQHF
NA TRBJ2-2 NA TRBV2 TGTGCCAGCAGTGAACAACCCCGGAGGAACACCGGGGAGCTGTTTTTT CASSEQPRRNTGELFF
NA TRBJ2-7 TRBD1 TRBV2 TGTGCCAGCAGCCGGGACAGCTACGAGCAGTACTTC CASSRDSYEQYF
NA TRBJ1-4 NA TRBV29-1 TGCAGCGTTTACGATCAGTCGAATAACAATGAAAAACTGTTTTTT CSVYDQSNNNEKLFF
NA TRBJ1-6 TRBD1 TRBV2 TGTGCCAGCACCGAAGGGGACAGGGAGGCATCACCCCTCCACTTT CASTEGDREASPLHF
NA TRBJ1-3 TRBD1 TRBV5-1 TGCGCCAGCAGCTTAACAGGGGTTGCTGGAAACACCATATATTTT CASSLTGVAGNTIYF
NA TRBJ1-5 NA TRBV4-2 TGTGCCAGCAGCCAAGATCAGGGTTTTCAGCCCCAGCATTTT CASSQDQGFQPQHF
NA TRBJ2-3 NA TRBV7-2 TGTGCCAGCAGCTTCGAGAGAGAAGTAGATACGCAGTATTTT CASSFEREVDTQYF
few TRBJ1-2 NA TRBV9 TGTGCCAGCAGCAACCTATTCAGGGGAGAAGGCTACACCTTC CASSNLFRGEGYTF
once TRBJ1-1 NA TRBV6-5 TGCCCTTTATTCTTGGAAGCTTTCTTT CPLFLEAFF
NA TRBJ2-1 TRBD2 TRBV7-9 TGTGCCAGCAGCTTAAGTAGAGGACTAGCGGGAGGGAGTTACAATGAGCAGTTCTTC CASSLSRGLAGGSYNEQFF
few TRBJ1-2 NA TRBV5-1 TGCGCCAGCAGCTTGACGGGGGCTAACTATGGCTACACCTTC CASSLTGANYGYTF
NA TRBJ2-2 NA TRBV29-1 TGCAGCGTTGCCGGGAGCACCGGGGAGCTGTTTTTT CSVAGSTGELFF